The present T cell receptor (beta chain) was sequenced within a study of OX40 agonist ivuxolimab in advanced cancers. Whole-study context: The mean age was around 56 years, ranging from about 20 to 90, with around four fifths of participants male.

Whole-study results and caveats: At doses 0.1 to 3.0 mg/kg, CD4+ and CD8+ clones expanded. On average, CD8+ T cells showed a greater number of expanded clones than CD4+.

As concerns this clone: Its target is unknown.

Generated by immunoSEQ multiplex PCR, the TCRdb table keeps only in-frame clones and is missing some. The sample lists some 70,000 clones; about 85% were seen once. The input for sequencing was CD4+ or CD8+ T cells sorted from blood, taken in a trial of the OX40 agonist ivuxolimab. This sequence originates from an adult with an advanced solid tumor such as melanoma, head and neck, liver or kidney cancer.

CDR3 residues: CASSQRGQPQHF. CDR3 DNA sequence: TGTGCCAGCAGCCAGAGGGGGCAGCCCCAGCATTTT. The rearrangement uses TRBV7-6 and TRBJ1-5, with D perhaps matching TRBD1 (6 bases). V lost 5 bases and J 7 bases, leaving 9 bases between the germline ends. The germline V gene encodes CDR1 SGHVS and CDR2 FNYEAQ. The CDR3 runs to 12 residues.